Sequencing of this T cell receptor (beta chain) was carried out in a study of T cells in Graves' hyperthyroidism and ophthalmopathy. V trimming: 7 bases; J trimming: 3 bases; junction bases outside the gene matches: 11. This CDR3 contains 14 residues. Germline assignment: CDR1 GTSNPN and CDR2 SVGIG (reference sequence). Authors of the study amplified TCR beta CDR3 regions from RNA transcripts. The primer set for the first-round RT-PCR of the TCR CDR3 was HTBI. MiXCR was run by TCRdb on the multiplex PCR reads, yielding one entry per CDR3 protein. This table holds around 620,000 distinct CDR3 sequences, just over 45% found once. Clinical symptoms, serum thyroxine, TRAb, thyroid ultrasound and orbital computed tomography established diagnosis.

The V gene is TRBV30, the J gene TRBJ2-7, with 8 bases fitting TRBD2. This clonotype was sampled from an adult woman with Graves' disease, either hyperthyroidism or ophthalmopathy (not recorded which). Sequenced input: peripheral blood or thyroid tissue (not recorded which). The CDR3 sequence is CASSGGGIVYEQYF. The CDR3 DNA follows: TGTGCCTCCTCGGGAGGGGGGATTGTCTACGAGCAGTACTTC. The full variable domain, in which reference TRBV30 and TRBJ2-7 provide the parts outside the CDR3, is SQTIHQWPATLVQPVGSPLSLECTVEGTSNPNLYWYRQAAGRGLQLLFYSVGIGQISSEVPQNLSASRPQDRQFILSSKKLLLSDSGFYLCASSGGGIVYEQYFGPGTRLTVT.